This TCR beta chain was sequenced for a study of CD8 T cells in Susac syndrome. Points from the study as a whole: In Susac syndrome, the CD4+ T cell repertoires did not show clonal expansion.

Reverse transcription of about 0.5 to 1 ug RNA was performed with random hexamers. TCRdb ran MiXCR on the immunoSEQ multiplex PCR reads and lists one entry per CDR3 protein. This sample has some 180,000 distinct CDR3 sequences; about 91% occur once, and the top ten carry 0.085% to 0.1%. The V gene end was trimmed by 2 bases and the J gene end by 0 bases; junction bases not matched to a gene: 2. Germline assignment: CDR1 SGDLS and CDR2 YYNGEE. This CDR3 is built from 14 residues. As to this clonotype: Its target is unknown.

The chain joins TRBV9 to TRBJ2-7, with TRBD1 matching 7 bases. The source of this sequence is a human donor with Susac syndrome. Sequencing was done on a sample of CD4+ T cells from PBMCs. CDR3 in amino acids: CASSVGQISYEQYF. In DNA form, the CDR3 reads TGTGCCAGCAGCGTGGGACAGATCTCCTACGAGCAGTACTTC.